The clone carrying this T cell receptor beta chain was counted only a few times. Its matching antigen is unknown. Quantitative molecular-barcoded 5'-RACE generated the TCR beta libraries. TCRdb processed the 5' RACE reads anew with MiXCR; each CDR3 protein has one entry. The table shows 450,000 or so distinct CDR3 sequences, with more than 25% occurring only once. The CDR3 length is 19 residues. Trimming cost V 4 bases and J 4 bases; bases outside gene matches: 15. This sample is part of a study of CD8 T cells in ankylosing spondylitis. Overall study findings and caveats: Several of the motif variants were reported before in synovial fluid and blood from reactive arthritis. Reportedly, matched ankylosing spondylitis synovial fluid was significantly enriched for disease-linked clones. A motif in TCR beta, a set of 8 or 9 highly homologous variants, appeared characteristic of ankylosing spondylitis blood.

This clonotype was obtained from a male donor with ankylosing spondylitis. The chain joins TRBV12-3 or TRBV12-4 to TRBJ2-2, with 10 bases that match TRBD2. Sequencing was done on a sample of blood, either unsorted or a sorted T cell fraction (not recorded which). As DNA, the CDR3 is TGTGCCAGCAGTTCGAGCGGGAGGGATTTCTACTTAACCACCGGGGAGCTGTTTTTT. It is translated as CASSSSGRDFYLTTGELFF.